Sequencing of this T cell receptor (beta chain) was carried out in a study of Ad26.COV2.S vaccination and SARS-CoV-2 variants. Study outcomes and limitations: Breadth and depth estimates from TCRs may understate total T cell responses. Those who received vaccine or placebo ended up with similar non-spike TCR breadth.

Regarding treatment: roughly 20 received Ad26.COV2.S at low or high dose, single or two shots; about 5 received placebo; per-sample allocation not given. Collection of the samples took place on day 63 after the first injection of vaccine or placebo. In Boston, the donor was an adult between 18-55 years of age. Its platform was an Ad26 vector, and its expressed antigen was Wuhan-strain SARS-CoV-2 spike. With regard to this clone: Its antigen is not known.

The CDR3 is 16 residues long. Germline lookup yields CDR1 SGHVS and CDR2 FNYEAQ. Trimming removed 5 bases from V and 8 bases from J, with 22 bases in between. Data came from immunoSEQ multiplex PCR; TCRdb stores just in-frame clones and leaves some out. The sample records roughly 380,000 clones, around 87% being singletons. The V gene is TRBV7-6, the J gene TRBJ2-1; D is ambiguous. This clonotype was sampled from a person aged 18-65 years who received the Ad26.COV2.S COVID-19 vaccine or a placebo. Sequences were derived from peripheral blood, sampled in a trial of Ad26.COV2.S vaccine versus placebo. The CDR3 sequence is CASSNTLGPKLYEQFF. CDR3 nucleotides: TGTGCCAGCAGCAATACCCTAGGACCCAAACTCTATGAGCAGTTCTTC.